These T cell receptor beta chains were read from a single sample in a study of blood T cell repertoires in COVID-19. Some clones are missing from TCRdb's copy, which holds only in-frame ones; the method was immunoSEQ multiplex PCR. Counted here are 70,000 or so clones, approximately 80% occurring once; the ten biggest clones make up roughly a sixth. The sequencing sample was made of peripheral blood. The receptors were gathered from a human donor in a cohort sampled during active COVID-19. Each CDR3 is given with its conserved first and last residue. The D gene is left open where the match is weak. A clone size is listed for some rows: how often the clone was seen (once, few, many), or a class if it is expanded.

CDR3 DNA: TGTGCCAGCAGCGTAGGCAGCCGGGGTGAAAAACTGTTTTTT
CDR3 protein: CASSVGSRGEKLFF
V gene: TRBV9
D gene: -
J gene: TRBJ1-4
clone size: -

CDR3 DNA: TGTGCCATCAGTGGGGTGGGACTAGCGGGAGAAGGGTCCTACAATGAGCAGTTCTTC
CDR3 protein: CAISGVGLAGEGSYNEQFF
V gene: TRBV10-3
D gene: TRBD2
J gene: TRBJ2-1
clone size: -

CDR3 DNA: TGTGCCAGCAGTCGACAGGGTGAAAAACTGTTTTTT
CDR3 protein: CASSRQGEKLFF
V gene: TRBV12-3/TRBV12-4
D gene: TRBD1
J gene: TRBJ1-4
clone size: once

CDR3 DNA: TGTGCCAGCAGCTTAGAGCGGGATCAGGAGCAGTTCTTC
CDR3 protein: CASSLERDQEQFF
V gene: TRBV11-2
D gene: -
J gene: TRBJ2-1
clone size: -

CDR3 DNA: TGTGCCTGGAGTCGCACAGGGTATTCCACAGATACGCAGTATTTT
CDR3 protein: CAWSRTGYSTDTQYF
V gene: TRBV30
D gene: -
J gene: TRBJ2-3
clone size: -

CDR3 DNA: TGTGCCAGCAGCACTCGACGGGGGGGCATTGAAGCTTTCTTT
CDR3 protein: CASSTRRGGIEAFF
V gene: TRBV9
D gene: -
J gene: TRBJ1-1
clone size: -

CDR3 DNA: TGTGCCAGCAGTTACCCTGGACTATTCGGCAATGAGCAGTTCTTC
CDR3 protein: CASSYPGLFGNEQFF
V gene: TRBV6-5
D gene: -
J gene: TRBJ2-1
clone size: many

CDR3 DNA: TGTGCCAGCAGTCTAACAGGGAAGGGGCAGCCCCAGCATTTT
CDR3 protein: CASSLTGKGQPQHF
V gene: TRBV6-2/TRBV6-3
D gene: -
J gene: TRBJ1-5
clone size: -

CDR3 DNA: TGCGCCAGCAGCCAAGAACTAGCAGGATACGAGCAGTACTTC
CDR3 protein: CASSQELAGYEQYF
V gene: TRBV4-1
D gene: -
J gene: TRBJ2-7
clone size: -

CDR3 DNA: TGTGCCAGCAGTGGGACTAGCGGGAGCGGGAGCGAGCAGTACTTC
CDR3 protein: CASSGTSGSGSEQYF
V gene: TRBV2
D gene: TRBD2
J gene: TRBJ2-7
clone size: few

CDR3 DNA: TGTGCCAGCAGTTACTACTCTGGACTAGCGGAAACCTACGAGCAGTACTTC
CDR3 protein: CASSYYSGLAETYEQYF
V gene: TRBV6-2/TRBV6-3
D gene: TRBD2
J gene: TRBJ2-7
clone size: -

CDR3 DNA: TGTGCCTGGAGTCCCGGTCGGACTAGCGGGGCCGGCAATGAGCAGTTCTTC
CDR3 protein: CAWSPGRTSGAGNEQFF
V gene: TRBV30
D gene: TRBD2
J gene: TRBJ2-1
clone size: -

CDR3 DNA: TGTGCCAGCAGCTCCCTTGGCCAGCCCCAGCATTTT
CDR3 protein: CASSSLGQPQHF
V gene: TRBV7-2
D gene: -
J gene: TRBJ1-5
clone size: -

CDR3 DNA: TGTGCCAGCAGTTTAGATCAGGGTGCCTACAATGAGCAGTTCTTC
CDR3 protein: CASSLDQGAYNEQFF
V gene: TRBV27
D gene: -
J gene: TRBJ2-1
clone size: -